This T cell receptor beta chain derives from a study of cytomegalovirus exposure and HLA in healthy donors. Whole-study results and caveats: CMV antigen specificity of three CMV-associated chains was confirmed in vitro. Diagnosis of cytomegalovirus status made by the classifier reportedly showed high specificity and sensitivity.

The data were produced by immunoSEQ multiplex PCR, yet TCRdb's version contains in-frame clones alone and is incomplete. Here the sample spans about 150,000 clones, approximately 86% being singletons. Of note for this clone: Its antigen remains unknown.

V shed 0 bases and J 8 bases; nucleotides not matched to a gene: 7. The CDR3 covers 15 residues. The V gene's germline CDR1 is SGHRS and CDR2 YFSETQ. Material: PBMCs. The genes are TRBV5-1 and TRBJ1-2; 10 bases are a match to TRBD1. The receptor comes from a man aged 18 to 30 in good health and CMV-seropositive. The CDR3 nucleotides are TGCGCCAGCAGCTTGGGGGGACAGGGGAAGACGGGCTACACCTTC. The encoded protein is CASSLGGQGKTGYTF.